The TCR beta chain described here comes from a study of CD8+CD57+ T cells in acquired aplastic anemia. Study information: Average DNA yield from sorted CD4+ and CD8+ cells was around 3 ug. Average CD4+ read depth in healthy donors was about 10.8 million reads. Study-level findings and limits: A set of twenty-nine CD8+ CDR3 sequences was shared between patients and controls, and these sequences appeared highly expressed in patients. Patients and healthy controls showed no significant CD8+ Simpson's diversity difference.

Turning to this clonotype: Its antigen remains unknown.

Using genomic DNA as the template, TCR beta VDJ and CDR3 profiling was carried out. Using its own MiXCR run on the reads, TCRdb lists one record per CDR3 protein. Of 150,000 to 200,000 distinct CDR3 sequences in the sample, approximately 44% were seen once. The CDR3 contains 13 residues. Germline V CDR1 and CDR2: SEHNR, FQNEAQ (reference sequence). The V end lost 4 bases, the J end lost 2 bases, and 9 bases lay between the germline ends. This TCR came from a human donor in good health. This sequence joins TRBV7-9 and TRBJ2-7; D is perhaps TRBD2 (5 bases). Sequencing was done on a sample of sorted CD4+, CD8+, or CD8+CD57+ T cells (not recorded which) from PBMCs. The CDR3 region is CASSSPGTYEQYF. The CDR3 DNA is TGTGCCAGCAGCTCTCCGGGGACCTACGAGCAGTACTTC.